This passage covers 2 T cell receptor beta chains from one sample sequenced in a study of blood T cell repertoires in COVID-19. Sequencing was performed with immunoSEQ multiplex PCR; in TCRdb, only in-frame clones are kept and a portion is missing. The table lists 200,000 to 250,000 clones, around 84% of them singletons. Sequenced material: peripheral blood. The receptors were sampled from a man over 45 with active or convalescent COVID-19.

J is TRBJ1-5 and V is TRBV7-8; 7 nucleotides agree with TRBD1. The ends lost 5 bases at V and 1 base at J; junction bases unmatched: 8. There are 16 residues in the CDR3. The germline V gene encodes CDR1 SGHVS and CDR2 FQNEAQ. The CDR3 sequence is CASSPLNRGSNQPQHF. The DNA of the CDR3 is TGTGCCAGCAGCCCACTTAACAGGGGAAGCAATCAGCCCCAGCATTTT.

The chain carries TRBV18 and TRBJ2-5; no definite D call. The V and J ends lost 4 bases and 5 bases respectively, with 8 bases between them. Per the germline V gene, CDR1 is KGHSH and CDR2 is LQKENI. The CDR3 loop spans 12 amino acids. This CDR3 reads CASSQCRETQYF. The CDR3 DNA reads TGTGCCAGCTCACAGTGCCGGGAGACCCAGTACTTC.